A single sample is the source of the 20 T cell receptor beta chains below, sequenced in a study of T cells in Graves' hyperthyroidism and ophthalmopathy. RNA transcripts were the template for amplifying TCR beta CDR3 regions. First-round RT-PCR of the TCR CDR3 relied on the HTBI primer set. One entry per CDR3 protein results from TCRdb running MiXCR on the multiplex PCR reads. The repertoire includes about 380,000 distinct CDR3 sequences, approximately 15% of them detected once, and 11% sits in the top ten. The sequencing input was blood. These TCRs come from a woman aged 60 to 75 with Graves' hyperthyroidism.

The V gene is TRBV5-1, the J gene TRBJ2-5, with D possibly called TRBD1 or TRBD2 (7 bases each). This CDR3 spans 15 amino acids. The germline V and J ends were trimmed by 4 bases and 3 bases, with 16 bases remaining between them. Germline V lookup: CDR1 SGHRS, CDR2 YFSETQ. The CDR3 here is CASSDTGEGEETQYF. CDR3 DNA sequence: TGCGCCAGCAGCGACACAGGGGAGGGTGAAGAGACCCAGTACTTC.

The sample holds many counts of this clonotype. This chain joins TRBV6-6 and TRBJ1-2; D perhaps matches TRBD1 (6 bases). V was trimmed by 2 bases and J by 1 base, leaving 11 bases between them. CDR3 length: 15 residues. Per germline, CDR1 MNHNY and CDR2 SVGAGI (reference sequence). CDR3 sequence: CASSYLQGINYGYTF. CDR3 in DNA: TGTGCCAGCAGTTACCTACAGGGAATTAACTATGGCTACACCTTC.

This chain connects TRBV4-1 to TRBJ1-5, with D maybe TRBD1 (5 bases). The CDR3 is 15 amino acids. Germline-derived CDR1 and CDR2 are MGHRA and YSYEKL. The V end was cut by 2 bases, the J end by 0 bases, with 8 bases between. Here the CDR3 DNA reads TGCGCCAGCAGCCAACAGGGTTATAGCAATCAGCCCCAGCATTTT. It codes for CASSQQGYSNQPQHF.

The sample holds a few counts of this clonotype. The V gene is TRBV12-3 or TRBV12-4, the J gene TRBJ1-5, with D unresolved. The V and J ends lost 6 bases and 4 bases respectively, with 7 bases between them. The CDR3 has 12 amino acids. The CDR3 region has the DNA TGTGCCAGCAGCGCGAGGAATCAGCCCCAGCATTTT. Translation gives CASSARNQPQHF.

This clonotype has ten or more counts. The rearrangement links TRBV12-3 or TRBV12-4 to TRBJ2-7; no clear D gene. CDR3 length: 14 residues. Trimming shortened V by 0 bases and J by 2 bases, and 8 bases separated the two germline ends. The CDR3 reads CASSLAPLPYEQYF. DNA for the CDR3: TGTGCCAGCAGTTTAGCCCCGCTACCCTACGAGCAGTACTTC.

This clonotype appeared many times. The chain has TRBV13 and TRBJ1-2; TRBD1 agrees at 8 bases. The V segment lost 2 bases and the J segment 7 bases; nucleotides outside the gene matches: 9. This CDR3 spans 15 amino acids. CDR1 is PRHDT, CDR2 FYEKMQ, per germline (reference sequence). The CDR3 loop is CASSLQGAREGGYTF. In DNA form, the CDR3 reads TGTGCCAGCAGCTTACAGGGGGCACGGGAAGGTGGCTACACCTTC.

The CDR3 DNA reads TGCGCCAGCAGCCCTGGGAGACCGAATGAAAAACTGTTTTTT. Translated: CASSPGRPNEKLFF. The genes are TRBV5-1 and TRBJ1-4; D remains ambiguous. The V gene's germline CDR1 is SGHRS and CDR2 YFSETQ. The CDR3 loop spans 14 amino acids. Trimming shortened V by 4 bases and J by 5 bases, and 12 bases separated the two germline ends.

This clonotype appeared many times. For the CDR3, the DNA is TGTGCCATCAGTGAGTCGGGGGGGGTAAAGCAGTTCTTC. Translation gives CAISESGGVKQFF. The V gene is TRBV10-3, the J gene TRBJ2-1, with 7 positions matching TRBD2. The CDR3 is 13 amino acids. Germline V lookup: CDR1 ENHRY, CDR2 SYGVKD. With V trimmed by 0 bases and J by 11 bases, 4 bases remained unmatched.

This clonotype was counted at least ten times. V is TRBV19 and J is TRBJ2-7; D gene ambiguous. The length of the CDR3 is 14 residues. V lost 5 bases and J 1 base, leaving 12 bases between the germline ends. Germline CDR1 and CDR2: LNHDA and SQIVND (reference sequence). The CDR3 region has the DNA TGTGCCAGTAGTCAGGCTTTATCATCCTACGAGCAGTACTTC. Translating gives CASSQALSSYEQYF.

This clonotype was observed a handful of times. The genes are TRBV3-1 and TRBJ2-2; D might be TRBD1 (6 bases). The length of the CDR3 is 18 residues. Germline V gene lookup returns CDR1 LGHDT and CDR2 YNNKEL (reference sequence). With 5 bases removed from V and 1 base from J, the gap between germline ends came to 20 bases. In DNA, the CDR3 is TGTGCCAGCAGCACCCGGGACATGGTCCTGTGGAACACCGGGGAGCTGTTTTTT. It is translated as CASSTRDMVLWNTGELFF.

This clonotype was picked up many times. The V gene is TRBV12-3 or TRBV12-4, the J gene TRBJ1-5; D ambiguous. The CDR3 totals 14 residues. V was trimmed by 5 bases and J by 9 bases, leaving 17 bases between them. CDR3: CASSLGLPGVPQHF. The DNA for the CDR3 is TGTGCCAGCAGTCTCGGACTCCCTGGGGTGCCCCAGCATTTT.

This clonotype came up many times. The chain combines TRBV6-6 with TRBJ2-3, with TRBD1 matching 9 bases. V trimming: 0 bases; J trimming: 3 bases; junction bases outside the gene matches: 4. The CDR3 totals 16 residues. CDR1 and CDR2 (germline): MNHNY, SVGAGI (reference sequence). The CDR3 nucleotides are TGTGCCAGCAGTTACTCGCCGACAGGGGGTACAGATACGCAGTATTTT. Its protein product is CASSYSPTGGTDTQYF.

This clonotype occurred many times. The chain combines TRBV5-1 with TRBJ1-2; 9 bases map to TRBD1. The germline V gene has CDR1 SGHRS and CDR2 YFSETQ. J was trimmed by 8 bases and V by 4 bases; bases with no gene match: 15. This CDR3 spans 16 amino acids. The CDR3: CASSLDTGTGIGGYTF. The CDR3 nucleotides are TGCGCCAGCAGCCTGGACACCGGGACAGGGATTGGAGGCTACACCTTC.

As to this clonotype: Sequence at one end of the junction differs from germline and may be a read error. The J gene is TRBJ2-5, the V gene TRBV7-7; D is unresolved. The CDR3 contains 15 residues. Germline V CDR1 and CDR2: SSHAT, FNYEAQ (reference sequence). Here the CDR3 reads CASSRGPGYQETQYF. The CDR3 DNA sequence: TGTGCTAGCAGCCGCGGACCAGGCTACCAAGAGACCCAGTACTTC.

V gene TRBV29-1 combines with J gene TRBJ2-1, with 9 nucleotides matching TRBD1. Germline trimming cut 3 bases from V and 2 bases from J; bases unmatched to any gene: 8. Germline-derived CDR1 and CDR2 are SQVTM and ANQGSEA. This CDR3 is built from 16 residues. This CDR3 reads CSVDPPQGAPYNEQFF. The CDR3 region has the DNA TGCAGCGTTGACCCCCCACAGGGGGCCCCCTACAATGAGCAGTTCTTC.

The rearrangement uses TRBV30 and TRBJ1-4; no clear D gene. This CDR3 is built from 11 residues. Germline CDR1 is GTSNPN and CDR2 is SVGIG (reference sequence). V gave up 2 bases and J gave up 10 bases, with 8 bases separating them. The CDR3, as DNA: TGTGCCTGGAGTATCCGGGCAAAACTGTTTTTT. The encoded protein is CAWSIRAKLFF.

The CDR3 sequence is CASSSGRQDTQYF. For the CDR3, the DNA is TGTGCCAGCAGTAGCGGGAGGCAAGATACGCAGTATTTT. This chain connects TRBV27 to TRBJ2-3, with 9 nucleotides matching TRBD2. With 5 bases clipped from V and 5 bases from J, the junction kept 2 bases outside the gene matches. The CDR3 runs 13 residues. From germline, CDR1 is MNHEY and CDR2 SMNVEV (reference sequence).

In its sample, this clonotype was seen a few times. The rearrangement links TRBV13 to TRBJ1-5, with D maybe TRBD1 (5 bases). From germline, CDR1 is PRHDT and CDR2 FYEKMQ (reference sequence). This CDR3 is built from 15 residues. The V and J ends lost 0 bases and 10 bases respectively, with 16 bases between them. CDR3 sequence (DNA): TGTGCCAGCAGCTTAGGGGGCGGCCAGGGCGAACCCCAGCATTTT. Protein: CASSLGGGQGEPQHF.

This clonotype was counted many times. The rearrangement joins TRBV20-1 to TRBJ1-2; no definite D call. This CDR3 contains 12 residues. Germline V gene lookup returns CDR1 DFQATT and CDR2 SNEGSKA (reference sequence). Deletions cut 5 bases from V and 5 bases from J, with 12 bases between. CDR3 DNA sequence: TGCAGTGCTCCCCGGAGTAGTTATGGCTACACCTTC. Its protein is CSAPRSSYGYTF.

This clonotype appeared a few times. The chain combines TRBV28 with TRBJ2-2; 9 nucleotides agree with TRBD1. Germline V CDR1 and CDR2: MDHEN, SYDVKM. This CDR3 is built from 18 residues. V trimming: 5 bases; J trimming: 5 bases; junction bases outside the gene matches: 15. The CDR3 nucleotides read TGTGCCAGCAGTGGGACAGGGTTAGGGGAGGGAGAAACCGGGGAGCTGTTTTTT. Translating it yields CASSGTGLGEGETGELFF.